The clone carrying this T cell receptor (beta chain) was found a few times. Its antigen is currently unknown. The CDR3 covers 15 residues. Germline CDR1 reads SQVTM; CDR2 reads ANQGSEA. V lost 0 bases to trimming and J lost 0 bases, with 11 bases between them. These data come from a study of regulatory T cells in long-lasting Graves disease. Broader study findings: The study found lower TCR diversity in persistent Graves' patients than in newly diagnosed ones. The study found TRBV28, TRBJ1-2 and TRBJ2-5 favored in persistent disease.

Assembly of TCR beta libraries relied on iRepertoire HTBI primers together with Arm-PCR of CDR3 regions. Original processing methods: Across samples, 60 to 75 TRBV and some 15 TRBJ segments were found. TCRdb redid the calling of the multiplex PCR reads with MiXCR, one entry per CDR3 protein. The V and J calls, along with clone size, are taken from TCRdb and not from the paper's own processing. In the table there are roughly 450,000 distinct CDR3 sequences, around a fifth of which are singletons. Time point defined: persistent/refractory GD, antithyroid drugs over 5 years with positive TRAb. PBMC RNA served as the TCR library source.

The source was peripheral blood mononuclear cells (PBMCs), collected when the disease was refractory, from a patient treated with antithyroid drugs. V is TRBV29-1 and J is TRBJ1-1; a possible D gene is TRBD1 (5 bases). The receptor's source is a female donor with Graves disease. CDR3 nucleotides: TGCAGCGTTGAAGAGGGGCTGATGATGAACACTGAAGCTTTCTTT. Its protein is CSVEEGLMMNTEAFF.